The 2 T cell receptor beta chains presented below share a single source sample, sequenced in a study of identifying expanded T cells in peripheral blood. Repertoires were generated with immunoSEQ multiplex PCR, while TCRdb's copy carries only in-frame clones and drops some. The sample shows some 120,000 clones, about 80% of them seen only once. Source material: blood. These TCRs come from a person between 18 and 75 years old in good health.

This clone was detected only once. The chain uses TRBV13 and TRBJ2-2; a possible D gene is TRBD2 (6 bases). With 6 bases removed from V and 0 bases from J, the gap between germline ends came to 11 bases. Per the germline V gene, CDR1 is PRHDT and CDR2 is FYEKMQ (reference sequence). The CDR3 is 15 residues long. The CDR3 spells CASSLGGPNTGELFF. DNA for the CDR3: TGTGCCAGCAGTCTAGGAGGGCCGAACACCGGGGAGCTGTTTTTT.

V gene TRBV10-3 combines with J gene TRBJ2-1, with 10 bases fitting TRBD2. This CDR3 spans 15 amino acids. Germline CDR1 ENHRY, CDR2 SYGVKD. The ends lost 6 bases at V and 5 bases at J; junction bases unmatched: 7. The CDR3 loop is CAIRVAGGLNNEQFF. As DNA, the CDR3 is TGTGCCATCAGGGTAGCGGGGGGACTAAACAATGAGCAGTTCTTC.